Sequencing of this T cell receptor (beta chain) was carried out in a study of blood T cell repertoires in COVID-19. Turning to the study itself: Sources were T cells, B-cell-depleted T cells, or PBMCs; the material itself was cDNA or gDNA.

The data were produced by immunoSEQ multiplex PCR, yet TCRdb's version contains in-frame clones alone and is incomplete. The table records roughly 62,000 clones, approximately 80% of them present only once. The CDR3 spans 15 residues. The V end lost 3 bases, the J end lost 6 bases, and 15 bases lay between the germline ends. Germline V gene sequence: CDR1 LNHDA, CDR2 SQIVND (reference sequence). Sequenced material: peripheral blood. This sequence originates from a man aged 55 to 70 with acute or convalescent COVID-19. The V and J genes are TRBV19 and TRBJ1-5, with D uncertain. In nucleotides, the CDR3 is TGTGCCAGTAGTATTGGGGTAGGAGGCGGTCAGCCCCAGCATTTT. Encoded protein: CASSIGVGGGQPQHF.